The 15 T cell receptor beta chains below come from one sample, sequenced in a study of blood T cell repertoires in COVID-19. The assay was immunoSEQ multiplex PCR, and TCRdb's table has in-frame clones only and misses some. This table holds about 160,000 clones, 75% to 85% found once. The sample was PBMCs or T cells enriched from blood (not recorded which). These receptors all stem from a woman in her sixties who had recovered from COVID-19.

The rearrangement links TRBV10-3 to TRBJ2-2; D is unclear. The CDR3 runs 13 residues. Germline CDR1 and CDR2: ENHRY and SYGVKD. V lost 6 bases to trimming and J lost 5 bases, with 10 bases between them. CDR3 in amino acids: CAISRMVTGELFF. In DNA, the CDR3 is TGTGCCATCAGCAGGATGGTGACCGGGGAGCTGTTTTTT.

This clone was recorded only once. The genes are TRBV7-8 and TRBJ2-3; 11 bases align to TRBD2. From germline, CDR1 is SGHVS and CDR2 FQNEAQ. The CDR3 extends over 18 amino acids. Trimming at V came to 1 base and at J to 2 bases, leaving 8 bases not matched to a gene. The CDR3 here is CASSLGLAGGDTTDTQYF. In nucleotides, the CDR3 is TGTGCCAGCAGCTTAGGCCTAGCGGGGGGTGATACCACAGATACGCAGTATTTT. Together with reference TRBV7-8 and TRBJ2-3, the CDR3 gives the full variable domain: GAGVSQSPRYKVAKRGQDVALRCDPISGHVSLFWYQQALGQGPEFLTYFQNEAQLDKSGLPSDRFFAERPEGSVSTLKIQRTQQEDSAVYLCASSLGLAGGDTTDTQYFGPGTRLTVL.

J is TRBJ2-7 and V is TRBV9; TRBD2 might be the D (5 bases). The V gene lost 7 bases and the J gene lost 5 bases, with 19 bases spanning the gap. Germline assignment: CDR1 SGDLS and CDR2 YYNGEE. The CDR3 spans 14 residues. CDR3 DNA: TGTGCCAGCGGCGGAGGAAGGGTCGGGGACGAGCAGTACTTC. Its translation is CASGGGRVGDEQYF.

J is TRBJ1-6 and V is TRBV27; D call uncertain. This CDR3 has 15 amino acids. The V gene lost 0 bases and the J gene lost 5 bases, with 8 bases spanning the gap. Germline loops: CDR1 MNHEY, CDR2 SMNVEV (reference sequence). The DNA of the CDR3 is TGTGCCAGCAGTTTATCCAGAACACATAATTCACCCCTCCACTTT. Protein: CASSLSRTHNSPLHF.

J is TRBJ1-2 and V is TRBV2; 8 bases map to TRBD1. The CDR3 runs 16 residues. Germline trimming cut 3 bases from V and 7 bases from J; bases unmatched to any gene: 13. The V gene's germline CDR1 is SNHLY and CDR2 FYNNEI. This chain's CDR3 is CASSEGDRSVSAGYTF. CDR3 nucleotide sequence: TGTGCCAGCAGTGAGGGGGACAGGTCCGTCTCGGCTGGCTACACCTTC.

The chain uses TRBV21-1 and TRBJ1-2; TRBD1, the table's D call, was not compared with the DNA. TRBV21-1 is given as a pseudogene. The CDR3 has 14 amino acids. CDR3 in DNA: TGTGCCAGCAGCAAAAGGTCCCAGGGGGATGGCTACACCTTC. Translating it yields CASSKRSQGDGYTF.

The chain uses TRBV5-1 and TRBJ2-5; perhaps TRBD1 as D (6 bases). V was clipped by 1 base and J by 4 bases, with 17 bases between them. Looked up from germline, CDR1 is SGHRS and CDR2 is YFSETQ. The CDR3 totals 16 residues. CDR3: CASSLPGVSGGETQYF. The CDR3 nucleotides are TGCGCCAGCAGCTTGCCAGGGGTTAGTGGAGGAGAGACCCAGTACTTC.

The V gene is TRBV5-6, the J gene TRBJ2-5, with TRBD2 matching 9 bases. The CDR3 has 15 residues. V shed 3 bases and J 4 bases; nucleotides not matched to a gene: 7. Per germline, CDR1 SGHDT and CDR2 YYEEEE. The CDR3, as DNA: TGTGCCAGCAGCTATTCTAGCGGGGCCGGAGAGACCCAGTACTTC. It yields the protein CASSYSSGAGETQYF.

V usage is TRBV5-1 and J usage is TRBJ2-7, with 7 bases lining up with TRBD1. V dropped 3 bases and J dropped 2; count of bases not matched to a gene: 11. Looked up from germline, CDR1 is SGHRS and CDR2 is YFSETQ. The CDR3 loop spans 16 amino acids. Here the CDR3 DNA reads TGCGCCAGCAGCTCCACCTCCGGGACAGTTCCCTACGAGCAGTACTTC. Amino acids: CASSSTSGTVPYEQYF.

There are a few counts of this clone. The chain recombines TRBV2 with TRBJ1-1, with D unresolved. This CDR3 has 11 residues. The ends were cut back, 7 bases at V and 1 base at J, with 4 bases in the middle. Germline CDR1 is SNHLY and CDR2 is FYNNEI. The CDR3 sequence is CASTGNTEAFF. Here the CDR3 DNA reads TGTGCCAGCACAGGGAACACTGAAGCTTTCTTT.

This clone was seen only a few times. The gene calls are TRBV14 and TRBJ2-7; 8 positions agree with TRBD2. Germline CDR1 is SGHDN and CDR2 is FVKESK. This CDR3 spans 16 amino acids. J gave up 0 bases and V 4 bases, and 8 bases lay outside the gene matches. The CDR3 bases are TGTGCCAGCAGCCGGTACACGCGGGGGGCCTCCTACGAGCAGTACTTC. It yields the protein CASSRYTRGASYEQYF.

V is TRBV6-5 and J is TRBJ2-1; 9 positions match TRBD2. CDR3 length equals 15 residues. Germline CDR1 and CDR2: MNHEY and SVGAGI. The junction had 4 bases not matched to a gene; V was cut back by 7 bases and J by 0 bases. CDR3 bases: TGTGCCAGCATTGGCGGGGGGGCCTCCTACAATGAGCAGTTCTTC. Its protein product is CASIGGGASYNEQFF.

The J gene is TRBJ2-3, the V gene TRBV5-1, with TRBD2 matching over 11 bases. The CDR3 covers 15 residues. V was clipped by 4 bases and J by 1 base; unmatched bases: 2. Germline assignment: CDR1 SGHRS and CDR2 YFSETQ. This CDR3 reads CASSPGLAGTDTQYF. In DNA form, the CDR3 reads TGCGCCAGCAGCCCGGGACTAGCGGGCACAGATACGCAGTATTTT.

This chain connects TRBV19 to TRBJ1-6; no definite D call. Germline CDR1 and CDR2: LNHDA and SQIVND (reference sequence). The CDR3 length is 16 residues. Trimming took off 6 bases at V and 11 bases at J, with 23 bases between the two ends. The CDR3 reads CASSPVEIGPAAPLHF. The CDR3 nucleotides are TGTGCCAGTAGCCCAGTTGAGATCGGTCCCGCGGCACCCCTCCACTTT.

This chain uses TRBV30 with TRBJ1-5; D is uncertain. The CDR3 covers 14 residues. The germline V gene encodes CDR1 GTSNPN and CDR2 SVGIG (reference sequence). The V end was cut by 4 bases, the J end by 7 bases, with 17 bases between. The DNA for the CDR3 is TGTGCCTGGATGCACCGGGGTTTGGGGCAGCCCCAGCATTTT. This codes for CAWMHRGLGQPQHF.